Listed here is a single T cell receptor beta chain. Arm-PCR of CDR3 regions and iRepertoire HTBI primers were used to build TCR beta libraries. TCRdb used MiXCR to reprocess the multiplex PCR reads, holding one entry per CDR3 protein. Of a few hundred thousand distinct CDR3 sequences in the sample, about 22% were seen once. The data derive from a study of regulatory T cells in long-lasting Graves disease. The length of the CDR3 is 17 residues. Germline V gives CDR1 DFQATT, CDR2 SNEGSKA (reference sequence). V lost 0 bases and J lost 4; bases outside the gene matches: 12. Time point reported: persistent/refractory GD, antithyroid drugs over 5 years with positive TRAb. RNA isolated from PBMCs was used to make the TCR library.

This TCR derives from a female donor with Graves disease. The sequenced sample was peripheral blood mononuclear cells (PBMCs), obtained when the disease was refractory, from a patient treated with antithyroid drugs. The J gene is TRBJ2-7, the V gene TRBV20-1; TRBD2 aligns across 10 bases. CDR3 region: CSARDPKQREGQYEQYF. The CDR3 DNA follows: TGCAGTGCTAGAGACCCGAAGCAGCGGGAGGGCCAATACGAGCAGTACTTC.